This T cell receptor (beta chain) is from a study of cytomegalovirus exposure and HLA in healthy donors. PCR used 60 Vbeta primers and 13 Jbeta primers. Assay used: immunoSEQ multiplex PCR; TCRdb lists only in-frame clones, some missing. This table holds 55,000 to 85,000 clones, about 61% found once. The CDR3 is made up of 14 amino acids. The germline V gene has CDR1 MNHEY and CDR2 SVGAGI. V dropped 6 bases and J dropped 4; count of bases not matched to a gene: 2. V gene TRBV6-5 combines with J gene TRBJ2-1; TRBD2 matches at 11 bases. The source of this sequence is a woman in her forties or fifties in good health and CMV-seronegative. The sample consisted of PBMCs. The chain's CDR3 is CASRGTSGYNEQFF. DNA for the CDR3: TGTGCCAGCAGAGGGACTAGCGGATACAATGAGCAGTTCTTC.